The TCR beta chain under discussion was sequenced for a study of STAT5B mutations in CD4+ large granular lymphocyte leukemia. Study observations and caveats: Data were not HLA-matched across samples. 8/27 top patient clones versus 2/35 control clones were TRBV06-family.

The length of the CDR3 is 14 residues. Germline CDR1 reads SNHLY; CDR2 reads FYNNEI. The V end lost 6 bases, the J end lost 2 bases, and 14 bases lay between the germline ends. The survey-level immunoSEQ assay was used. Profiled with immunoSEQ multiplex PCR; TCRdb holds only in-frame clones, not every one. This table holds 15,000 to 20,000 clones, approximately 84% found once. Concerning this clone itself: The antigen is unknown.

Control samples were healthy donors' buffy coats. The source is a human donor in good health. Sequencing was done on a sample of CD4+ T cells from blood buffy coats. The rearrangement links TRBV2 to TRBJ2-7; D may be TRBD1 (5 bases). The CDR3 sequence: CASSTGPPPYEQYF. CDR3 sequence (DNA): TGTGCCAGCAGCACAGGACCCCCTCCCTACGAGCAGTACTTC.